The present T cell receptor (beta chain) was sequenced within a study of T cells in Graves' hyperthyroidism and ophthalmopathy (dated by TCRdb to the late 2010s). Background on the whole study: Peripheral blood was sampled at the time of initial diagnosis, prior to any treatment. An independent validation cohort of about 20 hyperthyroidism patients and about 16 patients who later progressed to ophthalmopathy tested prospective prediction of ophthalmopathy. Once sampling was done, hyperthyroidism patients were given methimazole at a starting dose of 30 mg daily, whereas ophthalmopathy patients were given high-dose intravenous methylprednisolone. TCR V-J signatures able to tell the groups apart were searched for in a discovery cohort of approximately 95 patients, of whom more than 40 had Graves' ophthalmopathy and 55 to 65 had stable Graves' hyperthyroidism. The roughly 100 discovery patients were randomly divided into training and test sets at a 7:3 ratio. TCR Vbeta CDR3 sequencing of 130 to 150 peripheral blood samples (43 ophthalmopathy, roughly 74 hyperthyroidism and roughly 17 progressor patients) is reported in the paper. In six Graves' hyperthyroidism patients, the study also compared T-cell repertoires from thyroid tissue with T-cell repertoires from blood.

Stable Graves' hyperthyroidism was defined as no progression to ophthalmopathy during 18 months of follow-up. Hyperthyroidism patients were newly diagnosed, with disease duration under 2 months, and aged 18 to 65 years. The study excluded patients with uncontrolled infections, other autoimmune diseases, pregnancy or lactation. Diagnoses were established on the basis of clinical symptoms, serum thyroxine and TRAb, thyroid ultrasound, and orbital computed tomography. PBMCs were isolated from roughly 10 ml of fresh peripheral blood by Ficoll-Paque density gradient centrifugation. Trizol reagent was used to extract total RNA, and RNA quality was then checked on an Agilent 2100 Bioanalyzer. This clonotype has only a few counts. No antigen is known for it. The input lacks base qualities; no much larger clone sits a single base away. V loses 2 bases, J loses 0 bases, and the germline ends lie 14 bases apart. The CDR3 numbers 16 residues from cysteine through phenylalanine. This entry keeps only the CDR3 DNA: 48 bases, framed from base 1. According to the germline V gene, CDR1 reads MGHRA and CDR2 reads YSYEKL.

Amplification of TCR beta CDR3 regions was carried out from RNA transcripts. The TCR CDR3 was subjected to a first round of RT-PCR using the HTBI primer set and the Qiagen OneStep RT-PCR kit. The libraries were constructed in a second round of multiplex PCR and then size-selected and purified. Sequencing of the libraries was done on an Illumina HiSeq2000 using paired-end 100 bp reads. On the study's bioinformatics: Raw data were processed with SOAPnuke, discarding reads with adapters, uncalled bases, mean Phred below 15, or no exact constant-primer or identifier match. COPE v1.2.5 was used to merge the high-quality paired reads, and each unique nucleotide sequence was defined as a clonotype. MiTCR v1.1 was used to align the clonotypes against IMGT TRBV, TRBD and TRBJ reference segments. The analysis was restricted to V-J combinations with a frequency above 0.0001, which together covered roughly 99% of the repertoires. The TCS score was defined as the ratio of F50 (clonal expansion) to E x V (chaos), calculated using BLOSUM62-based TCRdist between CDR3 peptides within each V-J. Welch's t-statistics and random forest reduced 514 V-J features to 10 to 15, which were used in a naive Bayes classifier (R e1071). Starting from the raw public reads, TCRdb applied fastp trimming at Q25, assembled clones with MiXCR and retained in-frame beta chains. Identical CDR3 proteins give one entry, which carries the most common genes and DNA. In this record, the V and J calls reflect TCRdb's handling and not the investigators' own analysis. Counted in this sample were about 700,000 distinct CDR3 sequences; roughly 15% of them appeared once. The ten largest clones take up more than 8.5% of the sample.

What the authors observed across the whole study: In validation, the model predicted progression to ophthalmopathy a median of roughly 6.2 months before onset, with over 60% sensitivity and about 75% specificity. Sample size was not statistically predetermined, and blinding of investigators to group allocation was not performed. Ophthalmopathy was separated from stable hyperthyroidism by a 13 V-J signature model, with around 90% sensitivity and about 81% specificity obtained in cross-validation and 80%/75% obtained in testing. Blood samples also contained most of the expanded thyroid clonotypes (frequency above 0.001), which suggests that blood repertoires may reflect thyroid immune responses.

This sequence uses TRBV4-1 and TRBJ2-7; 6 matching bases give a weak D call of TRBD1. The sequencing input was blood. The sequence came from a woman under 30 with Graves' hyperthyroidism. The DNA sequence reads TGCGCCAGCAGCCAACCCATCAGGGGTCCCTCCTACGAGCAGTACTTC. It is translated as CASSQPIRGPSYEQYF.